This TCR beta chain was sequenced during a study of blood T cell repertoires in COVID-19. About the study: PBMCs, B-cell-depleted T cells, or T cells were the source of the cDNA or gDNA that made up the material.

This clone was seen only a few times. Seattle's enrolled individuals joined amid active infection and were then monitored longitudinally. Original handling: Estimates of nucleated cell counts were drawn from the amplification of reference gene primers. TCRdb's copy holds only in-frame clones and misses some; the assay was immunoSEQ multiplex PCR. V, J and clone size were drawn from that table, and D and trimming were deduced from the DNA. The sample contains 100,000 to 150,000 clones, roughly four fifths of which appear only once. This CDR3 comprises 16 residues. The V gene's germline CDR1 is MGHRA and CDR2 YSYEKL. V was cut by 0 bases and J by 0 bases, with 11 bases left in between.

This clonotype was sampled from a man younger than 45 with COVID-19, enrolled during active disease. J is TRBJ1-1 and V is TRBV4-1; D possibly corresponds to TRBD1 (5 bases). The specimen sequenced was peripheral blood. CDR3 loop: CASSQDRGRMNTEAFF. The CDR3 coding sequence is TGCGCCAGCAGCCAAGATAGGGGAAGGATGAACACTGAAGCTTTCTTT.